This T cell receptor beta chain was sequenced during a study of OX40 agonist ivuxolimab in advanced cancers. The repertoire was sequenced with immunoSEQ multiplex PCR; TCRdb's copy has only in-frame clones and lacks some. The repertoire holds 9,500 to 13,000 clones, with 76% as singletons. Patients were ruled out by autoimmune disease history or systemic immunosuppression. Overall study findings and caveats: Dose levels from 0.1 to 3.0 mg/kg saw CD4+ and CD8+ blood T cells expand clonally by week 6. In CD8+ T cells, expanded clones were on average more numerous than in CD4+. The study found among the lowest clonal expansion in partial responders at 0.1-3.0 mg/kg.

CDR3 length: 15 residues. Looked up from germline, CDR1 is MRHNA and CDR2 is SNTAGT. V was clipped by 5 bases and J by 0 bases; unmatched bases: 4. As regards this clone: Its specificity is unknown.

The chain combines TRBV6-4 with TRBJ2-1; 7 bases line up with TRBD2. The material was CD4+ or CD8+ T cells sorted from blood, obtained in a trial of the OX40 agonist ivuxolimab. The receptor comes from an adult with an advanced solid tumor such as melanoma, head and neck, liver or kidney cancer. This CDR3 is CASSRGEGSYNEQFF. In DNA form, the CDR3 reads TGTGCCAGCAGTCGGGGGGAGGGCTCCTACAATGAGCAGTTCTTC.